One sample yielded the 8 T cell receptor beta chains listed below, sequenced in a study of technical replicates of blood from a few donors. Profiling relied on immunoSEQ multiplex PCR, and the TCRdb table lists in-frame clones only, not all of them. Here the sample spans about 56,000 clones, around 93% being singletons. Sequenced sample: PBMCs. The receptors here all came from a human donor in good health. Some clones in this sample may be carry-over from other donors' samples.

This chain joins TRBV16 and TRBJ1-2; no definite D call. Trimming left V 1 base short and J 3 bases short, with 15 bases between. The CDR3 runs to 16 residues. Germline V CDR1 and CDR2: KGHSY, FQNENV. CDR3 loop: CASSQFYSWAHYGYTF. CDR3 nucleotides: TGTGCCAGCAGCCAATTCTACTCGTGGGCACACTATGGCTACACCTTC.

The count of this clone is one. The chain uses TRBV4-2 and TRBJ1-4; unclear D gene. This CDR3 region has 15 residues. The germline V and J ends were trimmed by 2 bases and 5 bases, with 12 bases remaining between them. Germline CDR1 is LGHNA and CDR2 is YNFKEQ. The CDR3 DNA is TGTGCCAGCAGCCAACAAAAAGAGGTGAATGAAAAACTGTTTTTT. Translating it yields CASSQQKEVNEKLFF.

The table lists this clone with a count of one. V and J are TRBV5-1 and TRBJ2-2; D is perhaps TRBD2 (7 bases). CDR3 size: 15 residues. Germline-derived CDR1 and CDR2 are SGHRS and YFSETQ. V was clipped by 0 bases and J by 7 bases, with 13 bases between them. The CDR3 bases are TGCGCCAGCAGCTTGGCCGCGGGGGCCGGCGGGGAGCTGTTTTTT. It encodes CASSLAAGAGGELFF. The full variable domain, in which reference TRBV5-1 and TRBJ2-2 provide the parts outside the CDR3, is KAGVTQTPRYLIKTRGQQVTLSCSPISGHRSVSWYQQTPGQGLQFLFEYFSETQRNKGNFPGRFSGRQFSNSRSEMNVSTLELGDSALYLCASSLAAGAGGELFFGEGSRLTVL.

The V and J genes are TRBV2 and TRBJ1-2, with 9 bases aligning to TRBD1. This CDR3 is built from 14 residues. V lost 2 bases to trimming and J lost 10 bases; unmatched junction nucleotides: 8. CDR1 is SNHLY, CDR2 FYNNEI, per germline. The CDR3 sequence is CASSESGTGLDYTF. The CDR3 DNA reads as TGTGCCAGCAGTGAATCGGGGACAGGGTTGGACTACACCTTC. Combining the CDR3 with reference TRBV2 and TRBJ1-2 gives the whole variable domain EPEVTQTPSHQVTQMGQEVILRCVPISNHLYFYWYRQILGQKVEFLVSFYNNEISEKSEIFDDQFSVERPDGSNFTLKIRSTKLEDSAMYFCASSESGTGLDYTFGSGTRLTVV.

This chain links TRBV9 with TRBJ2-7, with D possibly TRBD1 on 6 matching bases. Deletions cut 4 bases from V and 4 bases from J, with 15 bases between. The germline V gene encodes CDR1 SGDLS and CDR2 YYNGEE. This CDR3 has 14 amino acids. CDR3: CASSPRQELYEQYF. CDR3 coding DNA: TGTGCCAGCAGCCCCAGACAGGAATTGTACGAGCAGTACTTC. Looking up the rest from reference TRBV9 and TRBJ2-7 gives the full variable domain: DSGVTQTPKHLITATGQRVTLRCSPRSGDLSVYWYQQSLDQGLQFLIQYYNGEERAKGNILERFSAQQFPDLHSELNLSSLELGDSALYFCASSPRQELYEQYFGPGTRLTVT.

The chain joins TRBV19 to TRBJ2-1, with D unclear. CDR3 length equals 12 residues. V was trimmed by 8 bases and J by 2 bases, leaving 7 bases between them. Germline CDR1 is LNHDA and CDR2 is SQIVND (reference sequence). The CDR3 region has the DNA TGTGCCAGTGTGGGCCCCTACAATGAGCAGTTCTTC. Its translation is CASVGPYNEQFF.

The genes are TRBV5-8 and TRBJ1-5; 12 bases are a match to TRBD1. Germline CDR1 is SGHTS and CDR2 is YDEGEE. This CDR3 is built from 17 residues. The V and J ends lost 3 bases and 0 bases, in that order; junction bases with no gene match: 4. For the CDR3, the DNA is TGTGCCAGCAGCTGGGGACAGGGGGCGCGTAGCAATCAGCCCCAGCATTTT. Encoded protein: CASSWGQGARSNQPQHF.

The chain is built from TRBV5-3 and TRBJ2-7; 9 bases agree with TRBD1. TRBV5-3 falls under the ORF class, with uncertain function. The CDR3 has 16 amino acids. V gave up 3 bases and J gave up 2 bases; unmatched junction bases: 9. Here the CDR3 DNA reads TGTGCCAGAAGCTCCTGGGACAGGGAACCAACCTACGAGCAGTACTTC. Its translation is CARSSWDREPTYEQYF.